The rows below give T cell receptor beta chains drawn from one sample of a study of OX40 agonist ivuxolimab in advanced cancers. Measured with immunoSEQ multiplex PCR; TCRdb has only the in-frame clones, and not every one. This sample has 60,000 to 100,000 clones, with roughly 90% found just once. The material sequenced was CD4+ or CD8+ T cells sorted from blood, taken in a trial of the OX40 agonist ivuxolimab. The receptor source for this set is an adult with an advanced solid tumor such as melanoma, head and neck, liver or kidney cancer. The CDR3 runs from the conserved cysteine through the conserved F or W. Fields, in order: V gene, D gene, clone size, J gene, CDR3 DNA, CDR3 protein. D genes are given only for firm matches. Expanded clones get a size class; other rows say once, few or many, or leave the size out.

TRBV5-7	TRBD2	once	TRBJ2-1	TGTGCCAGCAGCTCTGCGAGACTAGCGGACAGCTCCTACAATGAGCAGTTCTTC	CASSSARLADSSYNEQFF
TRBV5-1	TRBD2	-	TRBJ2-1	TGCGCCAGCAGCTTGGGGCCTAGCGGGAGTGGCGACAATGAGCAGTTCTTC	CASSLGPSGSGDNEQFF
TRBV27	-	-	TRBJ2-5	TGTGCCAGCAGTCCTCGGACGGGACCCCAAGAGACCCAGTACTTC	CASSPRTGPQETQYF
TRBV5-6	TRBD1	-	TRBJ1-5	TGTGCCAGCAGCTTGGCCGGCAGGGGGCGGGTTCAGCCCCAGCATTTT	CASSLAGRGRVQPQHF
TRBV6-1	TRBD2	-	TRBJ2-5	TGTGCCAGCAGTGGGAGCAAGCGGGAGTGGGGGGAGACCCAGTACTTC	CASSGSKREWGETQYF
TRBV7-3	TRBD2	-	TRBJ2-3	TGTGCCAGCAGCCCAAGAGGACTAGCGGGAGGGACAGATACGCAGTATTTT	CASSPRGLAGGTDTQYF
TRBV9	-	-	TRBJ2-7	TGTGCCAGCAGCGTAATGGGCAGGGGTTTCGACGAGCAGTACTTC	CASSVMGRGFDEQYF
TRBV23-1	TRBD1	-	TRBJ1-2	TGCGCCAGCAGTCAACCTGGGACAGGGAGCTTCTGCGGCTACACCTTC	CASSQPGTGSFCGYTF
TRBV23-1	-	-	TRBJ1-2	TGCGCCAGCAGTCAAAGAAAAACAGGCTACACCTTC	CASSQRKTGYTF
TRBV28	TRBD1	-	TRBJ1-4	TGTGCCAGTATCACAGGGACAGGCGAAAAACTGTTTTTT	CASITGTGEKLFF
TRBV9	TRBD1	-	TRBJ1-5	TGTGCCAGCAGCTTCACAGGGGGGAGCAATCAGCCCCAGCATTTT	CASSFTGGSNQPQHF
TRBV5-1	-	-	TRBJ1-5	TGCGCCACCAGCCCAGCGGCTGGCAATCAGCCCCAGCATTTT	CATSPAAGNQPQHF
TRBV28	-	-	TRBJ1-4	TGTGCCAGCAGCTCGGCGGGTGAAAAACTGTTTTTT	CASSSAGEKLFF
TRBV19	-	once	TRBJ1-1	TGTGCCAGTAGTGAAACAGGGATTAACACTGAAGCTTTCTTT	CASSETGINTEAFF
TRBV9	-	-	TRBJ2-1	TGTGCCAGCAGCGTAGAGGGCCGCTCCTACAATGAGCAGTTCTTC	CASSVEGRSYNEQFF
TRBV5-4	TRBD2	-	TRBJ2-3	TGTGCCAGCGGCCTAGCGGCAAGCACAGATACGCAGTATTTT	CASGLAASTDTQYF
TRBV7-2	TRBD2	-	TRBJ2-2	TGTGCCAGCAGCCTCCTAGCGGGCCCGAACACCGGGGAGCTGTTTTTT	CASSLLAGPNTGELFF
TRBV11-3	-	-	TRBJ2-2	TGTGCCAGCAGCTTAGGACGCTTCGGGAACACCGGGGAGCTGTTTTTT	CASSLGRFGNTGELFF
TRBV30	-	-	TRBJ2-3	TGTGCCTGGAGTGTAATCGGCAGAGAACGCACAGATACGCAGTATTTT	CAWSVIGRERTDTQYF
TRBV15	TRBD2	-	TRBJ2-5	TGTGCCACCAGCAGGGGACTAGCGGGAGCAGAGACCCAGTACTTC	CATSRGLAGAETQYF
TRBV7-8	TRBD1	-	TRBJ1-1	TGTGCCAGCAGCTTAGCGGGGACAGGGGGTACTGAAGCTTTCTTT	CASSLAGTGGTEAFF
TRBV5-1	-	-	TRBJ1-1	TGCGCCAGCAGCTTGGGTCTTCATACCACTGAAGCTTTCTTT	CASSLGLHTTEAFF
TRBV29-1	TRBD1	-	TRBJ1-1	TGCAGCGGGAGACAGGGGGCCACTGAAGCTTTCTTT	CSGRQGATEAFF
TRBV11-2	-	-	TRBJ2-4	TGTGCCAGCAGCTTAGATGGGGGGCTGGGAAACATTCAGTACTTC	CASSLDGGLGNIQYF
TRBV14	-	-	TRBJ2-7	TGTGCCAGCAGCCTCCTACGAAGCGGGCGGAACGAGCAGTACTTC	CASSLLRSGRNEQYF
TRBV2	-	-	TRBJ2-7	TGTGCCAGCAGTGAGAACGGATTGCAGACCTACGAGCAGTACTTC	CASSENGLQTYEQYF
TRBV19	-	-	TRBJ2-3	TGTGCCAGTGGCTTGGATACGCAGTATTTT	CASGLDTQYF
TRBV28	-	-	TRBJ1-4	TGTGCCAGCAGTTTATTGAGGGGAATTGGTGAAAAACTGTTTTTT	CASSLLRGIGEKLFF
TRBV19	TRBD2	-	TRBJ2-7	TGTGCCAGTACCTGGACTTATACCGGGAGGGCCTTGTGGGAGCAGTACTTC	CASTWTYTGRALWEQYF
TRBV6-4	-	-	TRBJ2-7	TGTGCCAGCAGTAGGGACGCGAGCTCCTACGAGCAGTACTTC	CASSRDASSYEQYF
TRBV28	TRBD2	-	TRBJ2-3	TGTGCCAGCACTAGCGGGAGCGGGGCAGATACGCAGTATTTT	CASTSGSGADTQYF
TRBV5-4	TRBD2	-	TRBJ2-5	TGTGCCAGCAGCTTGGAGACTAGCGGGATAAAGACCCAGTACTTC	CASSLETSGIKTQYF
TRBV27	-	-	TRBJ1-4	TGTGCCAGCACCTCCCAAGGCGAAAAACTGTTTTTT	CASTSQGEKLFF
TRBV7-9	-	-	TRBJ2-1	TGTGCCAGCAGCTTATACGTGGGTGGACGGATCTCCTACAATGAGCAGTTCTTC	CASSLYVGGRISYNEQFF
TRBV28	TRBD1	-	TRBJ1-1	TGTGCCAGCACCGGGGGGCGACAGGGGAACACTGAAGCTTTCTTT	CASTGGRQGNTEAFF
TRBV7-9	-	-	TRBJ1-5	TGTGCCAGCAGCTTAGACACAGGTCAAAATCAGCCCCAGCATTTT	CASSLDTGQNQPQHF
TRBV2	TRBD2	once	TRBJ2-7	TGTGCCAGCACGGAGCGGGAGGGGGGAATACCCAATCCCTTGACCTACGAGCAGTACTTC	CASTEREGGIPNPLTYEQYF
TRBV5-1	TRBD1	once	TRBJ2-7	TGCGCCAGCAGCTTGGCGCCCGGGACAGCAACCTACGAGCAGTACTTC	CASSLAPGTATYEQYF
TRBV7-3	TRBD1	-	TRBJ2-7	TGTGCCAGCGGCCAGGGACAGGGGGCTGGCGAGCAGTACTTC	CASGQGQGAGEQYF
TRBV10-3	-	-	TRBJ2-7	TGTGCCATCAGTCAATACGACGAGCAGTACTTC	CAISQYDEQYF
TRBV7-3	TRBD2	-	TRBJ2-3	TGTGCCAGCAGCTTAAACCTAGCGGGAGGGATAGATACGCAGTATTTT	CASSLNLAGGIDTQYF
TRBV10-3	-	-	TRBJ2-7	TGTGCCATCAGTGGCCAGTTGGGGACCTCCGAGCAGTACTTC	CAISGQLGTSEQYF
TRBV4-3	TRBD2	-	TRBJ2-3	TGCGCCAGCAGCCCTCGACGGGGACTAGCGAGGAAAGATACGCAGTATTTT	CASSPRRGLARKDTQYF
TRBV5-6	-	-	TRBJ1-2	TGTGCCAGCAGCTTGGATAGGGAAGGCTACACCTTC	CASSLDREGYTF
TRBV5-1	TRBD2	-	TRBJ2-1	TGCGCCAGCAGCTTGAACGTAGCGGGAGGCTCCGATGGGCAGTTCTTC	CASSLNVAGGSDGQFF
TRBV7-2	TRBD2	-	TRBJ2-3	TGTGCCAGCAACTTCCCGACTAGCGGGAGGGCCTCAGATACGCAGTATTTT	CASNFPTSGRASDTQYF
TRBV30	TRBD2	-	TRBJ2-7	TGTGCCTGGACCGCGGGAGTAGTGTCTGGCGGGAACGAGCAGTACTTC	CAWTAGVVSGGNEQYF
TRBV5-1	-	-	TRBJ2-1	TGCGCCAGCAGCTCCAAAAACCCCCCCAATGAGCAGTTCTTC	CASSSKNPPNEQFF
TRBV28	-	-	TRBJ1-3	TGTGCCAGCAGTTCCCCCACCCCTAGCTCTGGAAACACCATATATTTT	CASSSPTPSSGNTIYF